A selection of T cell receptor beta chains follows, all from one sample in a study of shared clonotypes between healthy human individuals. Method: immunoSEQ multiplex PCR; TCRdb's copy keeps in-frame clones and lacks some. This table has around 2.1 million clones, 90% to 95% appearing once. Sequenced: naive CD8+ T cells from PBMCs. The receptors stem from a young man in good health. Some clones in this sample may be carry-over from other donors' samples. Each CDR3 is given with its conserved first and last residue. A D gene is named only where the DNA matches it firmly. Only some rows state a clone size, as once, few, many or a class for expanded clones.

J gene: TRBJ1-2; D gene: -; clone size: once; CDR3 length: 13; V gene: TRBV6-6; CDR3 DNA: TGTGCCAGCAGTTACCCGGACGACTATGGCTACACCTTC; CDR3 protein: CASSYPDDYGYTF
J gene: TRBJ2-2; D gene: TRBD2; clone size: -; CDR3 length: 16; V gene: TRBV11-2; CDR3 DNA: TGTGCCAGCAGCCCGGGACTAGCGGGAGCGAACGGGGAGCTGTTTTTT; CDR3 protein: CASSPGLAGANGELFF
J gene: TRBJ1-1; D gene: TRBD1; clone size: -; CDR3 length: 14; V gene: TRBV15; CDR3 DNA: TGTGCCACCAGAAACAGGGGAGAGGACACTGAAGCTTTCTTT; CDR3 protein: CATRNRGEDTEAFF
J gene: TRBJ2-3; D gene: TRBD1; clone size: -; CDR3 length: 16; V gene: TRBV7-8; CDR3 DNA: TGTGCCAGCAGCCCCAGGGGACAGACTAGCACAGATACGCAGTATTTT; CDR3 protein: CASSPRGQTSTDTQYF
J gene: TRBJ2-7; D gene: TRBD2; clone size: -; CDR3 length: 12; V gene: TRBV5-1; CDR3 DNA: TGCGCCAGCAGCGGGGAGGGGTACGAGCAGTACTTC; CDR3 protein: CASSGEGYEQYF
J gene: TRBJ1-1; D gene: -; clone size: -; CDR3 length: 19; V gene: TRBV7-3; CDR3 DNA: TGTGCCAGCAGCTTATTAGGCCCTGGGGTTCGGGGGCTGGGAACTGAAGCTTTCTTT; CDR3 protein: CASSLLGPGVRGLGTEAFF
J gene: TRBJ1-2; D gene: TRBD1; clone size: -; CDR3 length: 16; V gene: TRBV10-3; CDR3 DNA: TGTGCCATCAACCCCCTGGGACAGGGGTTCGTTGATGGCTACACCTTC; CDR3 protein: CAINPLGQGFVDGYTF
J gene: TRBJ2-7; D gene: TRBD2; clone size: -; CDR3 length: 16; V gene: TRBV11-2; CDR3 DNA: TGTGCCAGCAGCTTATATAGGCTAGCGGGAGTGCCACAGCAGTACTTC; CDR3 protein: CASSLYRLAGVPQQYF
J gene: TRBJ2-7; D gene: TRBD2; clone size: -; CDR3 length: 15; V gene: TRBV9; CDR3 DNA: TGTGCCAGCAGCGTAGGCGGGGGGGTCGAGTACGAGCAGTACTTC; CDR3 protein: CASSVGGGVEYEQYF
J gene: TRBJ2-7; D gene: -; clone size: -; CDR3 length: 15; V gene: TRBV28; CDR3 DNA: TGTGCCAGCAGTTTAGTGGGGGAAAAAAGGGACGAGCAGTACTTC; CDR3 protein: CASSLVGEKRDEQYF
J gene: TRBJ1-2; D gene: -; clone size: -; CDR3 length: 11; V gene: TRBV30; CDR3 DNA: TGTGCCTGGTCATATGACTACGGCTACACCTTC; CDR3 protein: CAWSYDYGYTF
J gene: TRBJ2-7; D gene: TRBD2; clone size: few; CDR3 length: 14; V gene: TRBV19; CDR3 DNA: TGTGCCAGTAGTCTGGTAGCGGGAGCCTACGAGCAGTACTTC; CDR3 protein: CASSLVAGAYEQYF
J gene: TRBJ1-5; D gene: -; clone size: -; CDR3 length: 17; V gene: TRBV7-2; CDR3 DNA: TGTGCCAGCAGCTTAGATGGGGCATTGGGCCTAAATCAGCCCCAGCATTTT; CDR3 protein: CASSLDGALGLNQPQHF
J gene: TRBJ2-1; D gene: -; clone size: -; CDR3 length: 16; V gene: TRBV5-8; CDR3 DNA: TGTGCCAGCAGCTTAGATGACGGGGTTCCTACAGGGGAGCAGTTCTTC; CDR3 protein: CASSLDDGVPTGEQFF
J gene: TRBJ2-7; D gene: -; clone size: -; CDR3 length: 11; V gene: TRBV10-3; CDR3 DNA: TGTGCCACCCGGAAGGGGGACGAGCAGTACTTC; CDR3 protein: CATRKGDEQYF
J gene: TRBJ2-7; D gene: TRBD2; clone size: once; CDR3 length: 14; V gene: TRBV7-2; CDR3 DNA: TGTGCCAGCAGCTCTAGCGGGAGAGTTTACGAGCAGTACTTC; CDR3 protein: CASSSSGRVYEQYF
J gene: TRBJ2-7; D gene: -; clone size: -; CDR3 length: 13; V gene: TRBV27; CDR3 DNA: TGTGCCAGCAGTTTATTGCTGGAGGACCGGGAGTACTTC; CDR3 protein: CASSLLLEDREYF
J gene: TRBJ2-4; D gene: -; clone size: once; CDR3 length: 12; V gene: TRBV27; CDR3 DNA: TGTGCCAGCGGGAATATAGGTACACCTCAGTACTTC; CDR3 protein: CASGNIGTPQYF
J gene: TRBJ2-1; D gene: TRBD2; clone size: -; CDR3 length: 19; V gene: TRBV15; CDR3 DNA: TGTGCCACCAGCAGACCTTGGGGAGGGCGGGAAGGGGACTACAATGAGCAGTTCTTC; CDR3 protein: CATSRPWGGREGDYNEQFF
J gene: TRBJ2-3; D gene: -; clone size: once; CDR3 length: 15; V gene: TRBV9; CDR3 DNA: TGTGCCAGCAGCGTAGTTGGCAGAACCACAGATACGCAGTATTTT; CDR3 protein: CASSVVGRTTDTQYF
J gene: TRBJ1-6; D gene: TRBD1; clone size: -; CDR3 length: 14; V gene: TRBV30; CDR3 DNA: TGTGCCTGGAGCCGGGGACAGGCTCTGACACCCCTCCACTTT; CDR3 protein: CAWSRGQALTPLHF
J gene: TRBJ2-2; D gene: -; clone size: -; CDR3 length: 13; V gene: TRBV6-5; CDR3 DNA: TGTGCCAGCAGTTACTCTGGAACCGGGGAGCTGTTTTTT; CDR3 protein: CASSYSGTGELFF
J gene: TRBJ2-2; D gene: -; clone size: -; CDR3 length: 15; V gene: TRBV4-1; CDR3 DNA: TGCGCCAGCAGCCACGGTGGGAGTGGCACCGGGGAGCTGTTTTTT; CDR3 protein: CASSHGGSGTGELFF
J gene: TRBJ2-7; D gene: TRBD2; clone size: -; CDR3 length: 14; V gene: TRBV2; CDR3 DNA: TGTGCCAACTTCCGCGGCGGGGGACGGTCCGAGCAGTACTTC; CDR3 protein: CANFRGGGRSEQYF
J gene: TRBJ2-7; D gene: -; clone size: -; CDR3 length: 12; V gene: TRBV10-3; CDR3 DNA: TGTGCCGCCCGGGACTCGCCTTACGAGCAGTACTTC; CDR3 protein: CAARDSPYEQYF
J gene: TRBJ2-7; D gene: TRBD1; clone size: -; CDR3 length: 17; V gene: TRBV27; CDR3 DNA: TGTGCCAGCAGTTCCGGGACAGGTTCGGAGTATTTGGACGAGCAGTACTTC; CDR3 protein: CASSSGTGSEYLDEQYF
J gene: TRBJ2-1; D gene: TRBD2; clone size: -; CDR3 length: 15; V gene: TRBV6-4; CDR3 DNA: TGTGCCAGCAGTGAGGCCAGCGGGAACCACAATGAGCAGTTCTTC; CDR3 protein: CASSEASGNHNEQFF
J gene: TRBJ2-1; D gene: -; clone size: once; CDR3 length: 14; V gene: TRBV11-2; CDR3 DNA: TGTGCCAGCAGCTTTTTACGGGGAGGCTATGAGCAGTTCTTC; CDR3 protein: CASSFLRGGYEQFF
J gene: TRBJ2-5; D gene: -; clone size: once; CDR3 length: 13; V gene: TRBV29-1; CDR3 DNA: TGCAGCGTGTTCGAGGCAGGTGGAGAGACCCAGTACTTC; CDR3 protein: CSVFEAGGETQYF
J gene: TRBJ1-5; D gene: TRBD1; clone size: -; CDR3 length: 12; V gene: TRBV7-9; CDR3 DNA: TGTGCCAGTCAACAGGGGGATCAGCCCCAGCATTTT; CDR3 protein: CASQQGDQPQHF
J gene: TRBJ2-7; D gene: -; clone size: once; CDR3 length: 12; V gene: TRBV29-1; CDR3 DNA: TGCAGCGTTAGGTCGAACTCCTACGAGCAGTACTTC; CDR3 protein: CSVRSNSYEQYF
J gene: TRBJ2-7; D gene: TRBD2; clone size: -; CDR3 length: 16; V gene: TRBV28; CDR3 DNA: TGTGCCAGTTCAATCACGGGACTAGCGGGCCGAAACGAGCAGTACTTC; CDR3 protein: CASSITGLAGRNEQYF
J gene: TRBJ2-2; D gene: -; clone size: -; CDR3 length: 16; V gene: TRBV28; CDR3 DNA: TGTGCCAGCAGCCCGTACAGGGATCCGGACACCGGGGAGCTGTTTTTT; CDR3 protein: CASSPYRDPDTGELFF
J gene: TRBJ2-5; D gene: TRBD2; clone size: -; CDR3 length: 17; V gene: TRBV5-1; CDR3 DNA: TGCGCCAGCAGCCCAGGACTAGCGGGAGGGCCGGGAGAGACCCAGTACTTC; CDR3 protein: CASSPGLAGGPGETQYF
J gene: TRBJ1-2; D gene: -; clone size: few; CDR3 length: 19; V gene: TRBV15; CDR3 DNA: TGTGCCACCAGCAGGGACTACTCCCGGGGGGGACAACCCCGGGATGGCTACACCTTC; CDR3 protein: CATSRDYSRGGQPRDGYTF
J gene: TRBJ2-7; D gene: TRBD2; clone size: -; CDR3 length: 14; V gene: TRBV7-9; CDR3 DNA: TGTGCCAGCAGCTTACTAGCGGACTCCTACGAGCAGTACTTC; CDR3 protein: CASSLLADSYEQYF
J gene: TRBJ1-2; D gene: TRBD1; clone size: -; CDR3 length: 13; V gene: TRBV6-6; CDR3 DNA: TGTGCCAGCACCGACAGGGTTGGCTATGGCTACACCTTC; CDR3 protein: CASTDRVGYGYTF
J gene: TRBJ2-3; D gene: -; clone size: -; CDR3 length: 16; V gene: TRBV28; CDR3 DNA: TGTGCCAGCAGTTTAACGGCATTCCCTAGCACAGATACGCAGTATTTT; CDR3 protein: CASSLTAFPSTDTQYF
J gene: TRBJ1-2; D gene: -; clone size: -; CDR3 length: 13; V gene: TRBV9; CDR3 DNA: TGTGCCAGCAGCCTACAGGGAGACTATGGCTACACCTTC; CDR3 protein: CASSLQGDYGYTF
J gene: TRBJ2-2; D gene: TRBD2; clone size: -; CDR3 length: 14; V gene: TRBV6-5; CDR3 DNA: TGTGCCAGCAGTTACAGGGAGGGCACCGGGGAGCTGTTTTTT; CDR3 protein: CASSYREGTGELFF
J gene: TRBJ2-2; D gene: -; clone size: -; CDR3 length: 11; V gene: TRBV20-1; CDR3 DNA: TGCAGTGCTACAAACACCGGGGAGCTGTTTTTT; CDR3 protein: CSATNTGELFF
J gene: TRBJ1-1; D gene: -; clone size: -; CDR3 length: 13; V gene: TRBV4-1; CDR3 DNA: TGCGCCAGCAGCCAAGGGGGCTGGGCTGAAGCTTTCTTT; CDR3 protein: CASSQGGWAEAFF
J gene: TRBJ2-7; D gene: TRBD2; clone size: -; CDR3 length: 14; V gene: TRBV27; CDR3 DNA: TGTGCCAGCAGTTTAAGGGCGGGAGCCTACGAGCAGTACTTC; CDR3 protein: CASSLRAGAYEQYF
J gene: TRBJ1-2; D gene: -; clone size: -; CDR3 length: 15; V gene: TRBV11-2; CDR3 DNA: TGTGCCAGCAGCTTAGAGTCTGCAGGGAGGAGTGGCTACACCTTC; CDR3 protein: CASSLESAGRSGYTF
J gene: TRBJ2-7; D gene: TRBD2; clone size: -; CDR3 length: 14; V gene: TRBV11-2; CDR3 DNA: TGTGCCAGCAGCCCAGGGACTAGCGGCTACGAGCAGTACTTC; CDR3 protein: CASSPGTSGYEQYF
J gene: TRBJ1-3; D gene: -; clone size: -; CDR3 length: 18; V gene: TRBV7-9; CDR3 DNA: TGTGCCAGCGGTCCACCCCGGGGGGGAATCTACTCTGGAAACACCATATATTTT; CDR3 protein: CASGPPRGGIYSGNTIYF
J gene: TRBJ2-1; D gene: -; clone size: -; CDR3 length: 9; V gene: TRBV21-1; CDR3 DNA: TGTGCCTCGGGGCTCAGGGAGTTCTTC; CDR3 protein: CASGLREFF